This is a list of T cell receptor beta chains from one sample in a study of shared clonotypes between healthy human individuals. The data were produced by immunoSEQ multiplex PCR, yet TCRdb's version contains in-frame clones alone and is incomplete. The sample has approximately 510,000 clones; 79% are singletons. The specimen sequenced was PBMCs. The origin of the receptors is a woman between 40 and 55 years old in good health. Some clones in this sample may be carry-over from other donors' samples. Both conserved end residues are part of each CDR3. The order of the fields is J gene, V gene, CDR3 protein.

TRBJ2-2	TRBV28	CASSWGLAANTGELFF
TRBJ2-1	TRBV9	CASSPGTGFGEQFF
TRBJ1-2	TRBV4-2	CASSQEPDGPDGNYGYTF
TRBJ1-3	TRBV2	CASSERGNTIYF
TRBJ1-1	TRBV28	CASSPDRGKGFF
TRBJ2-6	TRBV7-9	CASPPYPGANVLTF
TRBJ2-7	TRBV15	CATSRGDSSYEQYF
TRBJ2-1	TRBV9	CASSASGGEYNEQFF
TRBJ2-2	TRBV7-3	CASSLTSAGSSSGTGELFF
TRBJ2-3	TRBV5-1	CASSLSRFPSPDTQYF
TRBJ2-1	TRBV5-4	CASSRGLAGYNEQFF